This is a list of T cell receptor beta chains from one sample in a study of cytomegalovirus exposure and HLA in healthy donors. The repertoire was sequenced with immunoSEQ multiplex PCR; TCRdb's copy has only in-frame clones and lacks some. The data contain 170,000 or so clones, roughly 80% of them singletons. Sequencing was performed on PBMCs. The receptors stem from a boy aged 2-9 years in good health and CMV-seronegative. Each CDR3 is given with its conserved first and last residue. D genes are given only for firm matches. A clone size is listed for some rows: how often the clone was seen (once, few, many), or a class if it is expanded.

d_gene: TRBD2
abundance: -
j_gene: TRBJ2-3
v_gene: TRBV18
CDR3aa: CASSPSGRGSDTQYF
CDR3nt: TGTGCCAGCTCACCGAGCGGGAGAGGGTCAGATACGCAGTATTTT

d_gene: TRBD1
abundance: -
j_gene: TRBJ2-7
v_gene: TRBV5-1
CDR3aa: CASSPRQGLSYEQYF
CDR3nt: TGCGCCAGCAGCCCAAGACAGGGCCTCTCCTACGAGCAGTACTTC

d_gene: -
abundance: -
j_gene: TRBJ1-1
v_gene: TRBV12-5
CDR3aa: CATQRTAEAFF
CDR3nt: TGTGCTACACAAAGGACAGCTGAAGCTTTCTTT

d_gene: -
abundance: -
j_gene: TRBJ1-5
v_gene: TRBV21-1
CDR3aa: CASSKFRSQPQHF
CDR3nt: TGTGCCAGCAGCAAGTTTCGGAGTCAGCCCCAGCATTTT

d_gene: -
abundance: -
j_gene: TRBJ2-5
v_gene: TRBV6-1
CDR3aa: CSLFSTGVAETQYF
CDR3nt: TGTTCCCTCTTTTCAACGGGAGTAGCAGAGACCCAGTACTTC

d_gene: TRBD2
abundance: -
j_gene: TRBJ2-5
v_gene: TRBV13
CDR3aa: CASSLVASGPQETQYF
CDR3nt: TGTGCCAGCAGCTTAGTAGCTAGCGGACCTCAAGAGACCCAGTACTTC

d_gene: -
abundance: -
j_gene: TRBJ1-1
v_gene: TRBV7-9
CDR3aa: CASSLSSEAFF
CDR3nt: TGTGCCAGCAGCTTATCTTCTGAAGCTTTCTTT

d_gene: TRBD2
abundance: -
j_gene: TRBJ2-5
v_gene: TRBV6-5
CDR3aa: CASSYSSGVGETQYF
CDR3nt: TGTGCCAGCAGTTACTCTAGCGGGGTGGGGGAGACCCAGTACTTC

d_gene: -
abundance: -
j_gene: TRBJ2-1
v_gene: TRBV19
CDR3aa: CASSPKGLSYNEQFF
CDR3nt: TGTGCCAGTAGCCCCAAGGGGCTCTCCTACAATGAGCAGTTCTTC

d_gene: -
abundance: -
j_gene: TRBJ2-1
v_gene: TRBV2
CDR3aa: CASSDGPGTGLNEQFF
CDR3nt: TGTGCCAGCAGTGACGGTCCGGGAACAGGGCTCAATGAGCAGTTCTTC

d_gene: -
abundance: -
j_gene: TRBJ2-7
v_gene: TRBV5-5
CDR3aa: CASSFLFGAYEQYF
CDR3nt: TGTGCCAGCAGCTTTTTGTTCGGAGCCTACGAGCAGTACTTC

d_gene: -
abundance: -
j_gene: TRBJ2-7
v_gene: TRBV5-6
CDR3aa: CASSFQRRGSYEQYF
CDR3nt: TGTGCCAGCAGCTTTCAGAGAAGAGGGTCCTACGAGCAGTACTTC

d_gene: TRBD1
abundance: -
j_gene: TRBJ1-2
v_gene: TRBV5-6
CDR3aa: CASSLEQGSYGYTF
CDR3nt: TGTGCCAGCAGCTTGGAACAGGGGTCCTATGGCTACACCTTC

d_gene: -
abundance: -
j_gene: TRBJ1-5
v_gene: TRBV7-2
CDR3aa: CASSFDRSGAQPQHF
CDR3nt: TGTGCCAGCAGCTTCGACAGGTCGGGCGCTCAGCCCCAGCATTTT

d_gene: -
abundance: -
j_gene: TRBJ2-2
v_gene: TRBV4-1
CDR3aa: CASSQFRGTGELFF
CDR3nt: TGCGCCAGCAGCCAATTCCGGGGCACCGGGGAGCTGTTTTTT

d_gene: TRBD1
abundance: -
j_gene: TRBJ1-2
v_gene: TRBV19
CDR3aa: CASSIRTGGHTPYGYTF
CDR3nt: TGTGCCAGTAGTATCAGGACAGGGGGCCATACTCCCTATGGCTACACCTTC

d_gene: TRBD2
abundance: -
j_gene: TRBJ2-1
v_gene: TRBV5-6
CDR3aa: CASSLETSGKGSYNEQFF
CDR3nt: TGTGCCAGCAGCTTGGAGACTAGCGGGAAGGGGTCCTACAATGAGCAGTTCTTC

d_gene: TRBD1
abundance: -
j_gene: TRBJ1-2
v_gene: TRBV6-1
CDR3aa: CASNPGTVNYGYTF
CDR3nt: TGTGCCAGCAACCCCGGGACAGTCAACTATGGCTACACCTTC

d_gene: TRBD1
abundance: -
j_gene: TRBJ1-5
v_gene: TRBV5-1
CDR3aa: CASSLEPGQGAFNQPQHF
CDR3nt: TGCGCCAGCAGCTTGGAACCGGGACAGGGGGCCTTCAATCAGCCCCAGCATTTT

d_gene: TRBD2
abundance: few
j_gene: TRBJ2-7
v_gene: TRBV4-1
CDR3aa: CASSQLAGNSYEQYF
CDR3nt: TGCGCCAGCAGCCAACTAGCGGGGAACTCCTACGAGCAGTACTTC

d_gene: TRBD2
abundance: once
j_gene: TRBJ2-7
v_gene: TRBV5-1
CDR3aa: CASSLDLLAGVPLSYEQYF
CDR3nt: TGCGCCAGCAGCTTGGACCTCCTAGCGGGAGTTCCCCTCTCCTACGAGCAGTACTTC

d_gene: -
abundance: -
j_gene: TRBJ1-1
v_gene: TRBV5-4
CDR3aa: CASSFTGVEAFF
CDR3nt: TGTGCCAGCAGCTTCACGGGGGTTGAAGCTTTCTTT

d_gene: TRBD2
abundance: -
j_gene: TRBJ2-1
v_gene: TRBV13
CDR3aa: CASSSQTSGGRLYNEQFF
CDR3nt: TGTGCCAGCAGCTCCCAGACTAGCGGGGGGAGACTCTACAATGAGCAGTTCTTC

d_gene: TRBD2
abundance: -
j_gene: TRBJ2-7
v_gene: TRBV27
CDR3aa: CASSLRLAPEQYF
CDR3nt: TGTGCCAGCAGTCTACGACTAGCTCCAGAGCAGTACTTC

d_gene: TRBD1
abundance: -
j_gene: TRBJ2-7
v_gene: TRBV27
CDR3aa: CASSLRAGGPYEQYF
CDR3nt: TGTGCCAGCAGTTTACGAGCAGGGGGCCCATACGAGCAGTACTTC

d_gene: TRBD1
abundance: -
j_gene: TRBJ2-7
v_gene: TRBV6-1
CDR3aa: CATTQGYPYEQYF
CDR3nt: TGTGCCACAACACAGGGGTACCCCTACGAGCAGTACTTC

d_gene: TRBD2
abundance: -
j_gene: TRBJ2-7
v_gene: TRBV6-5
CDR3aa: CASRGLAGGYEQYF
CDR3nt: TGTGCCAGCAGAGGACTAGCGGGAGGGTACGAGCAGTACTTC

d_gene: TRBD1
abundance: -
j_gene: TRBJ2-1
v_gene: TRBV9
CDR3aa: CASSNRDRAYNEQFF
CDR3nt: TGTGCCAGCAGCAACCGGGACAGGGCCTACAATGAGCAGTTCTTC

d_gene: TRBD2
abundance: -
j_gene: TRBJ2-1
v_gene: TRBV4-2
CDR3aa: CASSRVTSGRSSYNEQFF
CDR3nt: TGTGCCAGCAGCCGAGTAACTAGCGGGAGGAGCTCCTACAATGAGCAGTTCTTC

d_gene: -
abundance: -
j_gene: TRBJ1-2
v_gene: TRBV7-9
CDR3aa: CASSLEGIVEGYTF
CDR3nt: TGTGCCAGCAGCTTAGAGGGGATCGTGGAAGGCTACACCTTC

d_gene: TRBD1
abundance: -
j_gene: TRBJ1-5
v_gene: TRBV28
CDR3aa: CASSFTRGRFAPRQPQHF
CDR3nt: TGTGCCAGCAGTTTTACAAGGGGGCGGTTTGCCCCACGTCAGCCCCAGCATTTT

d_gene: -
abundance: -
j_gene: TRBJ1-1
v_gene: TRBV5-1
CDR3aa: CASSLDTANTEAFF
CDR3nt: TGCGCCAGCAGCTTGGATACAGCGAACACTGAAGCTTTCTTT

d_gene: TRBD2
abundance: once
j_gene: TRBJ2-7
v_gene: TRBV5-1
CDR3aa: CASSPGLAAAYEQYF
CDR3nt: TGCGCCAGCAGCCCGGGACTAGCGGCGGCCTACGAGCAGTACTTC

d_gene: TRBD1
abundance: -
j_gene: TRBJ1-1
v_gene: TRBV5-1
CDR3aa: CASSLVQGFLGAEAFF
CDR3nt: TGCGCCAGCAGCTTGGTACAGGGGTTCTTGGGAGCTGAAGCTTTCTTT

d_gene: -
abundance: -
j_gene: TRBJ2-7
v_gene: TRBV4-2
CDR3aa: CASSQEQGYEQYF
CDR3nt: TGTGCCAGCAGCCAGGAACAGGGCTACGAGCAGTACTTC

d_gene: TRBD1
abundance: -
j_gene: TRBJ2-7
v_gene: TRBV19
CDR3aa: CASSIVGTGAYEQYF
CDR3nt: TGTGCCAGTAGTATAGTTGGGACAGGAGCCTACGAGCAGTACTTC

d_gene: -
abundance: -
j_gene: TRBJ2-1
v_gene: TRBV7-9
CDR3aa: CASSLGPLPLYNEQFF
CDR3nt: TGTGCCAGCAGCTTAGGGCCCCTCCCGTTGTACAATGAGCAGTTCTTC

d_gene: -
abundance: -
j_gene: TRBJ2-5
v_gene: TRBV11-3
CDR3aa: CASSLGPGETQYF
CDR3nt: TGTGCCAGCAGCCTCGGGCCGGGGGAGACCCAGTACTTC

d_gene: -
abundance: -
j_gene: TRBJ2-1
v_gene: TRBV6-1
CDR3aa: CASSEMVGLNEQFF
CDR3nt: TGTGCCAGCAGTGAAATGGTGGGGCTAAATGAGCAGTTCTTC

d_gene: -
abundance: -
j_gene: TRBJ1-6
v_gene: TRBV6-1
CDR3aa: CASSGLTNSPLHF
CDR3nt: TGTGCCAGCAGTGGACTGACTAATTCACCCCTCCACTTT

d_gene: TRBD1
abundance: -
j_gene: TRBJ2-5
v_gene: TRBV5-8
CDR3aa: CASSLHRGLKETQYF
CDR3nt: TGTGCCAGCAGCTTACACAGGGGCCTAAAAGAGACCCAGTACTTC

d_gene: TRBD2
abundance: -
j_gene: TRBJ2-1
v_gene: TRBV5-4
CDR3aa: CASSSGGSGRILSEQFF
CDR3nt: TGTGCCAGCAGCTCTGGGGGTAGCGGGAGGATCCTGAGTGAGCAGTTCTTC

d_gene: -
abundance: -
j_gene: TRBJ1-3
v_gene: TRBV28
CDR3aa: CASRWGGFSGNTIYF
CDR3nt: TGTGCCAGTAGATGGGGGGGCTTCTCTGGAAACACCATATATTTT

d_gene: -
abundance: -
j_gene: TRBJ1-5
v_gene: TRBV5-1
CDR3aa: CASSLAGQRHQPQHF
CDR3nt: TGCGCCAGCAGCTTGGCTGGACAGCGGCATCAGCCCCAGCATTTT

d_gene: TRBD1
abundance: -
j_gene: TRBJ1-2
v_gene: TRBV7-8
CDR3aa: CASSRGQGLYGYTF
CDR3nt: TGTGCCAGCAGCCGTGGACAGGGATTGTATGGCTACACCTTC

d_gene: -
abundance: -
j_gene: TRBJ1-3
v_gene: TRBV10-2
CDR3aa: CASCRGTDGNTIYF
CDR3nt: TGCGCCAGCTGTCGGGGGACCGATGGAAACACCATATATTTT